This T cell receptor beta chain was identified in a study of shared clonotypes between healthy human individuals. Study-wide background: Donors consisted of a couple of women and three men between 18 and 49. Study-wide points: Donors were few, which limited the genetic and exposure-history diversity represented. Tissues were not sampled, only blood, and their repertoires likely differ.

The authors loaded 200 ng DNA, 30,000 to 35,000 T cell genomes, into sorted-subset replicate PCRs. Only in-frame clones appear in the TCRdb table, and some are missing; sequencing was by immunoSEQ multiplex PCR. The table includes around 600,000 clones, 85% to 95% detected once. A remark on this clone: Antigen: not known.

Naive CD8 populations comprised CD45RO-negative cells positively selected for CCR7, excluding terminally differentiated effector memory CD45RA+ cells. V dropped 8 bases and J dropped 7; count of bases not matched to a gene: 7. CDR3 size: 12 residues. This TCR derives from a woman between 25 and 40 years old in good health. Input material: naive CD8+ T cells sorted from blood. The chain uses TRBV23-1 and TRBJ1-2, with TRBD1 matching 7 bases. TRBV23-1 is noted as an ORF with a role that remains uncertain. DNA of the CDR3: TGCGCCAGCGTACAGGGGCTTTTTGGCTACACCTTC. It codes for CASVQGLFGYTF.